This T cell receptor beta chain stems from a study of T cells after yellow fever vaccination. Turning to the study itself: Fractions with few cells were prepared using SMART-Seq v4 Ultra Low Input.

TCRdb called the 5' RACE reads again in MiXCR, with one record for every CDR3 protein. The sample includes about 350,000 distinct CDR3 sequences, roughly 8.3% of them seen just once. CDR3 length equals 14 residues. The V and J ends lost 2 bases and 10 bases respectively, with 12 bases between them. Germline V lookup: CDR1 MGHRA, CDR2 YSYEKL. The rearrangement links TRBV4-1 to TRBJ1-6, with a weak D call TRBD1 (6 bases). Sequences were derived from PBMCs, sampled about 49 days after the first yellow fever vaccination. The TCR sequence derives from a man aged 18 to 30 who received the YFV17D yellow fever vaccine. For the CDR3, the DNA is TGCGCCAGCAGCCAACAGGGGATTGGGTCACCCCTCCACTTT. As protein: CASSQQGIGSPLHF.